The 29 T cell receptor beta chains below come from one sample, sequenced in a study of cytomegalovirus exposure and HLA in healthy donors. The PCR made use of 60 Vbeta and 13 Jbeta primers. Generated by immunoSEQ multiplex PCR, the TCRdb table keeps only in-frame clones and is missing some. The data show around 110,000 clones, with about 80% seen just once and around 4.5% held by the top ten. Input material: PBMCs. Source of these receptors: a man aged 25-45 years in good health and CMV-seropositive.

The V call is TRBV4-3, the J call TRBJ1-4; no firm D call. CDR1 is LGHNA, CDR2 YSLEER, per germline. V lost 1 base and J lost 4, with 10 bases in between. The CDR3 covers 15 residues. DNA of the CDR3: TGCGCCAGCAGCCAAGTTGTCGCGAATAATGAAAAACTGTTTTTT. Its protein is CASSQVVANNEKLFF.

The rearrangement links TRBV28 to TRBJ2-1, with TRBD1 matching over 8 bases. The J segment lost 5 bases and the V segment lost 2 bases, leaving 11 bases of the junction unmatched. Germline V gene sequence: CDR1 MDHEN, CDR2 SYDVKM. This CDR3 is built from 17 residues. The CDR3 loop is CASSLGTGGIKDNEQFF. In DNA form, the CDR3 reads TGTGCCAGCAGTTTAGGAACAGGGGGTATTAAAGACAATGAGCAGTTCTTC.

The J gene is TRBJ1-5, the V gene TRBV15; 12 nucleotides agree with TRBD1. Germline V gene sequence: CDR1 LNHNV, CDR2 YYDKDF (reference sequence). Trimming removed 0 bases from V and 7 bases from J; junction bases left unmatched: 7. CDR3 length: 17 amino acids. CDR3 sequence: CATSRDLGTGGSQPQHF. DNA for the CDR3: TGTGCCACCAGCAGAGATCTGGGGACAGGGGGCAGCCAGCCCCAGCATTTT.

The chain joins TRBV27 to TRBJ1-2; D not resolved. V was pared by 5 bases and J by 0 bases, with 10 bases between. CDR3 size: 14 residues. The germline V gene has CDR1 MNHEY and CDR2 SMNVEV (reference sequence). The CDR3 nucleotides read TGTGCCAGCAGTCCGTCGACTACTAACTATGGCTACACCTTC. It specifies CASSPSTTNYGYTF.

This chain joins TRBV9 and TRBJ2-7; 10 bases line up with TRBD1. The germline V gene has CDR1 SGDLS and CDR2 YYNGEE. The junction had 5 bases not matched to a gene; V was cut back by 3 bases and J by 2 bases. The CDR3 covers 15 residues. The CDR3 region has the DNA TGTGCCAGCAGCGGCCGGGACAGGGGTGCCTACGAGCAGTACTTC. Amino acids: CASSGRDRGAYEQYF.

V and J are TRBV4-2 and TRBJ2-7; no clear D gene. V was clipped by 1 base and J by 6 bases, with 4 bases between them. CDR1 LGHNA and CDR2 YNFKEQ come from the germline V gene. The CDR3 loop spans 11 amino acids. The CDR3 sequence: CASSQGAEQYF. The CDR3 DNA reads as TGTGCCAGCAGCCAAGGGGCCGAGCAGTACTTC.

The chain combines TRBV6-4 with TRBJ2-1; TRBD1 is a possible D gene (8 bases). CDR3 length: 16 residues. Trimming took 1 base from V and 7 from J, leaving 17 bases between them. Germline loops: CDR1 MRHNA, CDR2 SNTAGT. The CDR3 sequence: CASSDWGGTGRNEQFF. DNA for the CDR3: TGTGCCAGCAGTGACTGGGGGGGGACAGGACGTAATGAGCAGTTCTTC.

The J gene is TRBJ1-4, the V gene TRBV4-3; 9 nucleotides line up with TRBD1. The CDR3 sequence is 13 residues long. Germline V gene lookup returns CDR1 LGHNA and CDR2 YSLEER. J gave up 7 bases and V 4 bases, and 1 base lay outside the gene matches. As DNA, the CDR3 is TGCGCCAGCAGCCGGACAGGGGCTGAAAAACTGTTTTTT. Translated: CASSRTGAEKLFF.

This sequence joins TRBV19 and TRBJ2-7, with 9 bases matching TRBD1. With V trimmed by 5 bases and J by 7 bases, 15 bases remained unmatched. Germline lookup yields CDR1 LNHDA and CDR2 SQIVND (reference sequence). The CDR3 runs to 16 residues. The CDR3 nucleotides are TGTGCCAGTAGTCCTAACCCGGGACAGGGAATGAGGGAGCAGTACTTC. This translates into CASSPNPGQGMREQYF.

This clone appeared once. V is TRBV2 and J is TRBJ1-1; 8 bases match TRBD1. Germline CDR1 reads SNHLY; CDR2 reads FYNNEI. This CDR3 spans 13 amino acids. The ends lost 6 bases at V and 1 base at J; junction bases unmatched: 1. This CDR3 reads CASRDRGNTEAFF. CDR3 nucleotides: TGTGCCAGCAGAGACAGGGGGAACACTGAAGCTTTCTTT.

The chain joins TRBV4-3 to TRBJ2-2; 10 positions agree with TRBD1. The germline V gene encodes CDR1 LGHNA and CDR2 YSLEER. V shed 1 base, J shed 7 bases, and the junction held 6 bases outside the gene matches. CDR3 length: 16 amino acids. Here the CDR3 reads CASSQGRDRGNGELFF. The DNA for the CDR3 is TGCGCCAGCAGCCAAGGTCGGGACAGGGGTAACGGGGAGCTGTTTTTT.

The chain carries TRBV7-6 and TRBJ2-3; 8 bases match TRBD1. Per germline, CDR1 SGHVS and CDR2 FNYEAQ. This CDR3 contains 15 residues. The trim removed 5 bases at V and 3 bases at J, leaving 7 bases unmatched. The CDR3 DNA reads as TGTGCCAGCAGCCCTACAGGGGGAAAGACAGATACGCAGTATTTT. It is translated as CASSPTGGKTDTQYF.

This clone was seen a few times. The chain is built from TRBV27 and TRBJ1-1; maybe TRBD1 (6 bases). The CDR3 runs to 17 residues. Deletions cut 5 bases from V and 1 base from J, with 20 bases between. Germline CDR1 and CDR2: MNHEY and SMNVEV (reference sequence). CDR3 amino acids: CASSPGRGARRNTEAFF. The CDR3 nucleotides are TGTGCCAGCAGTCCCGGGCGGGGGGCAAGGAGGAACACTGAAGCTTTCTTT.

J is TRBJ2-1 and V is TRBV4-3; 9 bases align to TRBD2. This CDR3 is built from 17 residues. CDR1 and CDR2 (germline): LGHNA, YSLEER. V shed 0 bases, J shed 3 bases, and the junction held 6 bases outside the gene matches. The CDR3 loop is CASSQETVAGVYNEQFF. In DNA form, the CDR3 reads TGCGCCAGCAGCCAAGAAACCGTAGCGGGAGTCTACAATGAGCAGTTCTTC.

This clone was observed at least ten times. The chain carries TRBV5-4 and TRBJ2-2; TRBD2 agrees at 9 bases. Germline CDR1 and CDR2: SGHNT and YYREEE (reference sequence). Trimming at V came to 6 bases and at J to 7 bases, leaving 10 bases not matched to a gene. This CDR3 contains 15 residues. CDR3 amino acids: CASTTGTSRGGELFF. The CDR3 coding sequence is TGTGCCAGCACCACAGGGACTAGCAGGGGCGGGGAGCTGTTTTTT.

This clone was seen a few times. The chain has TRBV5-1 and TRBJ2-5; D might be TRBD1 (6 bases). The ends were cut back, 3 bases at V and 4 bases at J, with 16 bases in the middle. CDR1 and CDR2 from the germline V gene are SGHRS and YFSETQ. The CDR3 length is 15 residues. In nucleotides, the CDR3 is TGCGCCAGCAGCTCCCATTACAGGGATACAGAGACCCAGTACTTC. It encodes CASSSHYRDTETQYF.

The J gene is TRBJ2-7, the V gene TRBV29-1; 7 bases agree with TRBD2. J gave up 4 bases and V 4 bases, and 7 bases lay outside the gene matches. There are 13 residues in the CDR3. Germline V gene sequence: CDR1 SQVTM, CDR2 ANQGSEA. This chain's CDR3 is CSVGGRSSYEQYF. CDR3 nucleotide sequence: TGCAGCGTTGGCGGGAGATCCTCTTACGAGCAGTACTTC.

The V gene is TRBV19, the J gene TRBJ2-7; weak D call: TRBD1 (6 bases). V shed 5 bases and J shed 2 bases, with 10 bases lying between them. The germline CDR1 and CDR2 sequences are LNHDA and SQIVND (reference sequence). The CDR3 contains 13 residues. The DNA for the CDR3 is TGTGCCAGTAGTGTGACAGGTGCCTACGAGCAGTACTTC. This encodes CASSVTGAYEQYF.

The CDR3 bases are TGCGCCAGCAGCCAAGAGACTTTCTACGAGCAGTACTTC. It codes for CASSQETFYEQYF. The genes are TRBV4-3 and TRBJ2-7, with D hard to call. This CDR3 is built from 13 residues. V was shortened by 0 bases and J by 3 bases, with 6 bases between the two germline ends. Looked up from germline, CDR1 is LGHNA and CDR2 is YSLEER.

The chain carries TRBV10-3 and TRBJ1-1; D is uncertain. Trimming pared 11 bases from V and 0 bases from J, leaving 13 bases between. Germline V gives CDR1 ENHRY, CDR2 SYGVKD. This CDR3 has 13 amino acids. The CDR3 loop is CAGRPTLNTEAFF. In DNA, the CDR3 is TGTGCCGGCAGGCCAACCTTGAACACTGAAGCTTTCTTT.

The chain joins TRBV28 to TRBJ2-7; D perhaps matches TRBD1 (6 bases). Germline CDR1 and CDR2: MDHEN and SYDVKM. Trimming took off 5 bases at V and 0 bases at J, with 17 bases between the two ends. CDR3 length: 16 amino acids. CDR3 nucleotides: TGTGCCAGCAGTGATCTTGGGGGCCAAGGCTCCTACGAGCAGTACTTC. This gives the protein CASSDLGGQGSYEQYF.

This clone was detected only a few times. CDR3 in amino acids: CASSLGGLYNEQFF. Here the CDR3 DNA reads TGTGCCAGCAGCTTGGGGGGCCTCTACAATGAGCAGTTCTTC. The rearrangement joins TRBV5-4 to TRBJ2-1, with D tentatively TRBD1 (5 bases). From germline, CDR1 is SGHNT and CDR2 YYREEE (reference sequence). The CDR3 is made up of 14 amino acids. V lost 0 bases to trimming and J lost 3 bases, with 7 bases between them.

Concerning this clone: A much larger clone is a single base away; this may be a read error. The genes are TRBV7-9 and TRBJ2-3; D gene ambiguous. The CDR3 totals 13 residues. The V gene's germline CDR1 is SEHNR and CDR2 FQNEAQ (reference sequence). V lost 5 bases and J lost 0, with 6 bases in between. The CDR3 is CASSPTSTDTQYF. CDR3 in DNA: TGTGCCAGCAGCCCAACTAGCACAGATACGCAGTATTTT.

In the case of this clone: At one of its ends the junction is not consistent with the germline gene, which may arise from a read error. The rearrangement links TRBV7-9 to TRBJ1-4; D possibly corresponds to TRBD1 (6 bases). The CDR3 is 15 residues long. CDR1 and CDR2 (germline): SEHNR, FQNEAQ (reference sequence). CDR3 amino acids: CSSSLRTAFNEKLFF. In DNA form, the CDR3 reads TGTTCCAGCAGCTTGAGGACAGCGTTTAATGAAAAACTGTTTTTT.

This sequence joins TRBV4-3 and TRBJ2-7, with 13 bases aligning to TRBD2. The V and J ends lost 7 bases and 7 bases, in that order; junction bases with no gene match: 7. The CDR3 is 14 amino acids. Per germline, CDR1 LGHNA and CDR2 YSLEER. CDR3: CASTRTSGSGEQYF. CDR3 nucleotide sequence: TGCGCCAGCACCCGGACTAGCGGGAGTGGGGAGCAGTACTTC.

This chain uses TRBV5-1 with TRBJ1-4; D not resolved. This CDR3 region has 14 residues. The germline V gene encodes CDR1 SGHRS and CDR2 YFSETQ. The V end lost 7 bases, the J end lost 3 bases, and 13 bases lay between the germline ends. The CDR3 region is CASGPGAPNEKLFF. The CDR3 nucleotides are TGCGCCAGCGGCCCGGGTGCTCCTAATGAAAAACTGTTTTTT.

V usage is TRBV19 and J usage is TRBJ2-3; 10 bases match TRBD2. Looked up from germline, CDR1 is LNHDA and CDR2 is SQIVND (reference sequence). Losses at the gene ends were 4 bases for V and 4 bases for J; bases not matched to a gene: 5. The CDR3 covers 15 residues. CDR3 DNA: TGTGCCAGTAGTACCCGACTAGCGGGCGCAGATACGCAGTATTTT. It specifies CASSTRLAGADTQYF.

This chain uses TRBV28 with TRBJ2-7; no firm D call. This CDR3 has 13 residues. Trimming took 1 base from V and 2 from J, leaving 6 bases between them. From germline, CDR1 is MDHEN and CDR2 SYDVKM. CDR3 in amino acids: CASSLLSAYEQYF. In DNA, the CDR3 is TGTGCCAGCAGTTTATTGTCGGCCTACGAGCAGTACTTC.

The CDR3 spells CASSQFIPADTQYF. The CDR3 nucleotides are TGCGCCAGCAGCCAATTTATCCCGGCAGATACGCAGTATTTT. This rearrangement joins TRBV4-3 to TRBJ2-3; D unresolved. V lost 2 bases to trimming and J lost 4 bases, with 10 bases between them. The CDR3 length is 14 residues. Germline V CDR1 and CDR2: LGHNA, YSLEER.